Sequencing of this T cell receptor (beta chain) was carried out in a study of blood T cell repertoires in COVID-19. The V segment lost 4 bases and the J segment 6 bases; nucleotides outside the gene matches: 12. Germline values: CDR1 SGHNT, CDR2 YYREEE (reference sequence). This CDR3 has 15 amino acids. Cohorts were determined from participant-reported clinical history. Contact with a PCR-confirmed or clinician-diagnosed COVID-19 case occurred within 2 weeks of entry. As processed by the authors: Estimated nucleated cell counts came from reference gene primer amplification. Data came from immunoSEQ multiplex PCR; TCRdb stores just in-frame clones and leaves some out. V and J calls and clone size are copied from that table; D and trimming were computed from the DNA. The sample includes some 240,000 clones, roughly 81% of them seen just once.

The V call is TRBV5-4, the J call TRBJ2-7; TRBD1 matches at 8 bases. Sequencing was performed on PBMCs or T cells enriched from blood (not recorded which). This receptor was obtained from a woman aged 45-60 years who had been exposed to COVID-19. CDR3: CASSVDRAGLGEQYF. DNA for the CDR3: TGTGCCAGCAGCGTGGACAGGGCCGGACTCGGCGAGCAGTACTTC.